A few counts support the clone carrying this T cell receptor (beta chain). Antigen unknown. Around 500 ng RNA was reverse transcribed with alpha and beta constant-region primers. Separate chain-specific third strand synthesis with multiplexing indices produced the alpha and beta libraries. A short first PCR added P5 and P7 adapter elements and a second index. TCRdb called the 5' RACE reads again in MiXCR, with one record for every CDR3 protein. The table records around 7,400 distinct CDR3 sequences, about a tenth of them present only once. The data belong to a study of HIV-infected patients and healthy controls. Notes on the study in general: When repertoires were size-matched, rare events in HIV-infected data became overweighted. The seeming recovery of the Gini index after therapy in HIV-infected patients vanished in size-matched data.

Trimming removed 5 bases from V and 4 bases from J; junction bases left unmatched: 8. This CDR3 has 15 amino acids. In germline, CDR1 is LNHDA, CDR2 SQIVND (reference sequence). No cell fractionation was done, so the repertoire covers all unsorted peripheral blood T cells. The RNA source was a roughly 2.5 ml peripheral blood draw. The chain has TRBV19 and TRBJ2-1; 7 positions match TRBD2. This receptor was taken from an adult with HIV infection. The starting material was blood, obtained before antiretroviral therapy. In DNA form, the CDR3 reads TGTGCCAGTAGTCCCAGGAGCGGGGATTACAATGAGCAGTTCTTC. This sequence encodes CASSPRSGDYNEQFF.